One sample yielded the 24 T cell receptor beta chains listed below, sequenced in a study of cytomegalovirus exposure and HLA in healthy donors. PCR was performed using 60 Vbeta and 13 Jbeta primers. Clones were sequenced by immunoSEQ multiplex PCR, and TCRdb holds only the in-frame ones, with some missing. The sample gives about 140,000 clones, over 70% of which show up once; 7% is in the top ten. Source material: PBMCs. Every receptor here comes from a man aged 25-40 years in good health and CMV-seronegative.

In its sample, this clone was seen a few times. The chain combines TRBV6-6 with TRBJ2-1; TRBD2 agrees at 8 bases. The CDR3 runs 14 residues. Germline CDR1 MNHNY, CDR2 SVGAGI (reference sequence). V gave up 6 bases and J gave up 8 bases; unmatched junction bases: 9. CDR3 nucleotide sequence: TGTGCCAGCAGCGGGGGGGCGGGGGTGTATGAGCAGTTCTTC. Encoded protein: CASSGGAGVYEQFF.

The genes are TRBV11-3 and TRBJ2-2, with 9 bases matching TRBD2. V shed 3 bases, J shed 6 bases, and the junction held 2 bases outside the gene matches. The CDR3 has 14 residues. Germline CDR1 reads SGHNT; CDR2 reads YENEEA. CDR3 sequence reads: CASSFSGRPGELFF. CDR3 DNA: TGTGCCAGCAGCTTTAGCGGGAGACCCGGGGAGCTGTTTTTT.

The chain recombines TRBV27 with TRBJ2-2; TRBD1 is a possible D gene (5 bases). V lost 5 bases to trimming and J lost 2 bases, with 9 bases between them. Germline values: CDR1 MNHEY, CDR2 SMNVEV (reference sequence). This CDR3 spans 14 amino acids. The CDR3 DNA follows: TGTGCCAGCAGTGTCAGGGTTAACACCGGGGAGCTGTTTTTT. Translated: CASSVRVNTGELFF.

The chain couples TRBV5-1 to TRBJ1-1, with D perhaps TRBD1 (5 bases). Germline-derived CDR1 and CDR2 are SGHRS and YFSETQ. The V end lost 4 bases, the J end lost 1 base, and 14 bases lay between the germline ends. The CDR3 spans 15 residues. CDR3 region: CASSPRGLENTEAFF. The CDR3 nucleotides read TGCGCCAGCAGCCCAAGGGGCCTTGAGAACACTGAAGCTTTCTTT.

This chain connects TRBV19 to TRBJ1-1; D is undetermined. The germline CDR1 and CDR2 sequences are LNHDA and SQIVND (reference sequence). V was shortened by 1 base and J by 1 base, with 7 bases between the two germline ends. The CDR3 contains 14 residues. CDR3 region: CASSIARGNTEAFF. CDR3 sequence (DNA): TGTGCCAGTAGTATAGCCCGCGGGAACACTGAAGCTTTCTTT.

This clone was found a few times. The genes are TRBV10-3 and TRBJ2-7; TRBD2 matches 15 bases. The CDR3 has 19 residues. Per germline, CDR1 ENHRY and CDR2 SYGVKD. V shed 4 bases and J 4 bases; nucleotides not matched to a gene: 14. The CDR3 protein is CAISVAKGLAGGYEYEQYF. CDR3 sequence (DNA): TGTGCCATCAGTGTTGCGAAGGGACTAGCGGGGGGCTATGAATACGAGCAGTACTTC.

J is TRBJ1-1 and V is TRBV4-2; D may be TRBD1 (6 bases). Germline CDR1 reads LGHNA; CDR2 reads YNFKEQ. The CDR3 is 14 residues long. The germline V and J ends were trimmed by 4 bases and 3 bases, with 12 bases remaining between them. The CDR3: CASSPRGWDTEAFF. CDR3 nucleotide sequence: TGTGCCAGCAGCCCCAGGGGCTGGGACACTGAAGCTTTCTTT.

This clone was recorded only once. This rearrangement joins TRBV27 to TRBJ1-1; weak D call: TRBD1 (6 bases). This CDR3 is built from 15 residues. Per the germline V gene, CDR1 is MNHEY and CDR2 is SMNVEV (reference sequence). V was trimmed by 0 bases and J by 1 base, leaving 9 bases between them. The CDR3 here is CASSLSPRGNTEAFF. In nucleotides, the CDR3 is TGTGCCAGCAGTTTATCGCCCAGGGGGAACACTGAAGCTTTCTTT.

The rearrangement links TRBV2 to TRBJ1-6; D gene ambiguous. V was cut by 8 bases and J by 6 bases, with 17 bases left in between. Germline V gives CDR1 SNHLY, CDR2 FYNNEI. The CDR3 has 15 amino acids. The CDR3 coding sequence is TGTGCCAGCCGGTCTGAGGGAACGTTTAATTCACCCCTCCACTTT. It encodes CASRSEGTFNSPLHF.

This clone was counted only a few times. At one end the junction does not follow the germline gene, possibly because of a read error. The rearrangement joins TRBV28 to TRBJ2-6, with D tentatively TRBD1 (5 bases). CDR1 and CDR2 (germline): MDHEN, SYDVKM. This CDR3 contains 14 residues. The CDR3 DNA reads as TGTGCCAGCAGCCCCTCCTCTGGGGCCAACGGCCTGACTTTC. Translating gives CASSPSSGANGLTF.

The rearrangement joins TRBV6-5 to TRBJ2-7, with D perhaps matching TRBD1 (6 bases). The CDR3 is 15 amino acids. Looked up from germline, CDR1 is MNHEY and CDR2 is SVGAGI. Trimming pared 0 bases from V and 5 bases from J, leaving 14 bases between. This CDR3 is CASSYSPTGFHEQYF. The CDR3 coding sequence is TGTGCCAGCAGTTACTCCCCGACAGGTTTCCACGAGCAGTACTTC.

Only a few counts were recorded for this clone. The chain uses TRBV18 and TRBJ2-1; possibly TRBD2 for D (5 bases). V gave up 3 bases and J gave up 9 bases, with 6 bases separating them. This CDR3 comprises 11 residues. CDR1 KGHSH and CDR2 LQKENI come from the germline V gene. The CDR3, as DNA: TGTGCCAGCTCACCGGGGAGTGAGCAGTTCTTC. Encoded protein: CASSPGSEQFF. Full variable domain (missing parts from reference TRBV18 and TRBJ2-1): NAGVMQNPRHLVRRRGQEARLRCSPMKGHSHVYWYRQLPEEGLKFMVYLQKENIIDESGMPKERFSAEFPKEGPSILRIQQVVRGDSAAYFCASSPGSEQFFGPGTRLTVL.

The genes are TRBV11-2 and TRBJ1-6; 9 bases line up with TRBD1. After removal of 5 bases from V and 10 bases from J, the junction contained 12 bases not matched to a gene. The CDR3 is made up of 16 amino acids. Germline assignment: CDR1 SGHAT and CDR2 FQNNGV. In nucleotides, the CDR3 is TGTGCCAGCAGCCGACGGACAGGGGTGATCGGGTCACCCCTCCACTTT. It yields the protein CASSRRTGVIGSPLHF.

This clone was observed a single time. The chain recombines TRBV14 with TRBJ2-7; perhaps TRBD1 as D (6 bases). The V end was cut by 0 bases, the J end by 3 bases, with 12 bases between. The CDR3 extends over 15 amino acids. Germline V lookup: CDR1 SGHDN, CDR2 FVKESK. The CDR3 loop reads CASSQDPDRFYEQYF. CDR3 nucleotides: TGTGCCAGCAGCCAAGATCCCGACAGGTTCTACGAGCAGTACTTC. The entire variable domain, with the rest obtained from reference TRBV14 and TRBJ2-7, is as follows: EAGVTQFPSHSVIEKGQTVTLRCDPISGHDNLYWYRRVMGKEIKFLLHFVKESKQDESGMPNNRFLAERTGGTYSTLKVQPAELEDSGVYFCASSQDPDRFYEQYFGPGTRLTVT.

The sample holds a few counts of this clone. This chain uses TRBV11-2 with TRBJ2-7; 7 bases agree with TRBD1. Per germline, CDR1 SGHAT and CDR2 FQNNGV. This CDR3 has 12 amino acids. V was pared by 5 bases and J by 5 bases, with 3 bases of the junction left unmatched. CDR3 sequence reads: CASSPQGDEQYF. The DNA of the CDR3 is TGTGCCAGCAGCCCTCAGGGGGACGAGCAGTACTTC.

This clone was picked up a small number of times. The chain is built from TRBV7-9 and TRBJ1-1; D is possibly TRBD1 (5 bases). V was clipped by 5 bases and J by 0 bases, with 10 bases between them. The CDR3 extends over 14 amino acids. In germline, CDR1 is SEHNR, CDR2 FQNEAQ (reference sequence). CDR3 in DNA: TGTGCCAGCAGCCTCATACAGGTGAACACTGAAGCTTTCTTT. It codes for CASSLIQVNTEAFF. Full variable domain (missing parts from reference TRBV7-9 and TRBJ1-1): DTGVSQNPRHKITKRGQNVTFRCDPISEHNRLYWYRQTLGQGPEFLTYFQNEAQLEKSRLLSDRFSAERPKGSFSTLEIQRTEQGDSAMYLCASSLIQVNTEAFFGQGTRLTVV.

The chain is built from TRBV11-3 and TRBJ2-7; the D is unclear. Germline V gives CDR1 SGHNT, CDR2 YENEEA. CDR3 length: 11 residues. The ends were cut back, 5 bases at V and 7 bases at J, with 9 bases in the middle. The CDR3, as DNA: TGTGCCAGCAGCGGCTTGGTTGAGCAGTACTTC. It codes for CASSGLVEQYF.

The rearrangement uses TRBV14 and TRBJ2-5; weak D call: TRBD2 (6 bases). V was trimmed by 1 base and J by 7 bases, leaving 13 bases between them. From germline, CDR1 is SGHDN and CDR2 FVKESK. The CDR3 length is 14 residues. The CDR3 protein is CASSQVAGGGTQYF. The CDR3 nucleotides are TGTGCCAGCAGCCAAGTAGCCGGGGGAGGGACCCAGTACTTC.

This clone was seen only once. V is TRBV6-6 and J is TRBJ2-6, with D perhaps TRBD1 (6 bases). Between the trimmed V and J ends, which lost 8 bases and 4 bases, there was a span of 15 bases. The CDR3 covers 15 residues. CDR1 is MNHNY, CDR2 SVGAGI, per germline (reference sequence). The chain's CDR3 is CASGSGVVGANVLTF. In DNA, the CDR3 is TGTGCCAGCGGTTCAGGGGTAGTGGGGGCCAACGTCCTGACTTTC.

V and J are TRBV7-9 and TRBJ1-3, with D tentatively TRBD1 (6 bases). V was pared by 2 bases and J by 0 bases, with 11 bases between. CDR3 length equals 16 residues. Germline loops: CDR1 SEHNR, CDR2 FQNEAQ (reference sequence). CDR3 loop: CASSLLGGSSGNTIYF. CDR3 nucleotides: TGTGCCAGCAGCTTACTTGGGGGCAGCTCTGGAAACACCATATATTTT.

The chain couples TRBV7-2 to TRBJ2-7; D is ambiguous. The germline CDR1 and CDR2 sequences are SGHTA and FQGNSA. The CDR3 extends over 13 amino acids. The V and J ends lost 3 bases and 2 bases respectively, with 8 bases between them. This chain's CDR3 is CASSFNGPYEQYF. The CDR3 nucleotides read TGTGCCAGCAGCTTTAATGGCCCCTACGAGCAGTACTTC. The full variable domain, its missing parts supplied by reference TRBV7-2 and TRBJ2-7, is GAGVSQSPSNKVTEKGKDVELRCDPISGHTALYWYRQSLGQGLEFLIYFQGNSAPDKSGLPSDRFSAERTGGSVSTLTIQRTQQEDSAVYLCASSFNGPYEQYFGPGTRLTVT.

This clone turned up a few times. The chain recombines TRBV9 with TRBJ2-1; possible D gene TRBD2, 5 bases. The CDR3 is 15 amino acids. V was cut by 0 bases and J by 5 bases, with 12 bases left in between. Germline V gene lookup returns CDR1 SGDLS and CDR2 YYNGEE. The CDR3 region has the DNA TGTGCCAGCAGCGTAGGGGTGGGAGTGGACAATGAGCAGTTCTTC. It specifies CASSVGVGVDNEQFF.

This chain uses TRBV9 with TRBJ2-7; 8 bases fit TRBD1. Per germline, CDR1 SGDLS and CDR2 YYNGEE. The CDR3 has 15 amino acids. Losses at the gene ends were 3 bases for V and 5 bases for J; bases not matched to a gene: 10. CDR3 sequence reads: CASSATDRVRHEQYF. CDR3 bases: TGTGCCAGCAGCGCCACGGACAGGGTACGCCACGAGCAGTACTTC.

CDR3 sequence reads: CASSRPQGKDTGELFF. The CDR3 DNA is TGCGCCAGCAGCCGACCCCAGGGGAAGGACACCGGGGAGCTGTTTTTT. The V and J genes are TRBV4-1 and TRBJ2-2; tentative D call: TRBD1 (6 bases). Trimming removed 4 bases at V and 3 bases at J, with 15 bases between. The length of the CDR3 is 16 residues. Germline V CDR1 and CDR2: MGHRA, YSYEKL.